The T cell receptor beta chain under discussion was sequenced for a study of Ad26.COV2.S vaccination and SARS-CoV-2 variants. Study observations and caveats: Participants in the vaccine arm had higher spike-specific TCR breadth; placebo recipients had lower.

V lost 4 bases and J lost 5, with 19 bases in between. The CDR3 length is 16 residues. Germline assignment: CDR1 SGHRS and CDR2 YFSETQ. Treatment specified: roughly 20 received Ad26.COV2.S at low or high dose, single or two shots; 5 received placebo; per-sample allocation not given. It was on day 63 after the first vaccine or placebo injection that samples were taken. Details on this clone: Its antigen remains unidentified.

Sequenced by immunoSEQ multiplex PCR; TCRdb stores in-frame clones only, minus some. Of a few hundred thousand clones detected, around four fifths appear once; the ten largest clones hold more than 7%. This chain connects TRBV5-1 to TRBJ2-1, with TRBD2 as a possible D gene (6 bases). This sequence originates from a person aged 18-65 years who received the Ad26.COV2.S COVID-19 vaccine or a placebo. Sample: peripheral blood, taken in a trial of Ad26.COV2.S vaccine versus placebo. Here the CDR3 reads CASSPRRESLHNEQFF. The CDR3 DNA reads as TGCGCCAGCAGCCCACGGCGGGAATCCCTCCACAATGAGCAGTTCTTC. The whole variable domain, filled in from reference TRBV5-1 and TRBJ2-1, reads KAGVTQTPRYLIKTRGQQVTLSCSPISGHRSVSWYQQTPGQGLQFLFEYFSETQRNKGNFPGRFSGRQFSNSRSEMNVSTLELGDSALYLCASSPRRESLHNEQFFGPGTRLTVL.